Given below is one T cell receptor (beta chain) in context. The CDR3 consists of 13 residues. Germline-derived CDR1 and CDR2 are GTSNPN and SVGIG (reference sequence). With V trimmed by 4 bases and J by 8 bases, 5 bases remained unmatched. TCRdb analysed the RT-PCR reads with MiXCR anew, one entry per CDR3 protein. The sample records almost 700,000 distinct CDR3 sequences, 14% being singletons. This sequence joins TRBV30 and TRBJ1-6; TRBD1 aligns across 7 bases. This sequence originates from a female donor in good health, serving as a healthy control. Sequenced input: memory CD4+ T cells from blood. CDR3 in DNA: TGTGCCTGGACGAGGGGGCCGGATTCACCCCTCCACTTT. Amino acids: CAWTRGPDSPLHF. Full variable domain (missing parts from reference TRBV30 and TRBJ1-6): SQTIHQWPATLVQPVGSPLSLECTVEGTSNPNLYWYRQAAGRGLQLLFYSVGIGQISSEVPQNLSASRPQDRQFILSSKKLLLSDSGFYLCAWTRGPDSPLHFGNGTRLTVT.